This T cell receptor (beta chain) emerged from a study of CD8+CD57+ T cells in acquired aplastic anemia. Deletions cut 0 bases from V and 12 bases from J, with 16 bases between. The CDR3 is 14 residues long. CDR1 is SGHVS and CDR2 is FQNEAQ in the germline V gene. The TCR beta profiling, which covered VDJ combination and CDR3 sequence, was carried out using genomic DNA as the template. TCRdb re-called the reads with MiXCR, one entry per CDR3 protein. Of a few hundred thousand distinct CDR3 sequences listed, about 80% are singletons. Patients sequenced had flow cytometry evidence of CD8+CD57+ cell expansion. Worth noting for this clonotype: In this CDR3 the conserved last residue, phenylalanine or tryptophan, is missing, so a read error is likely.

The clonotype comes from a human donor with aplastic anemia. The chain carries TRBV7-8 and TRBJ2-3; no reliable D call. Sequenced input: sorted CD4+, CD8+, or CD8+CD57+ T cells (not recorded which) from PBMCs. The CDR3, as DNA: TGTGCCAGCAGCTTAGCGGGCAACGCCGTTGCACAGTATATT. Protein: CASSLAGNAVAQYI.